Below, 28 T cell receptor beta chains from the same sample are listed, as sequenced in a study of Ad26.COV2.S vaccination and SARS-CoV-2 variants. Sequencing used immunoSEQ multiplex PCR; TCRdb keeps in-frame clones, though not all of them. The sample lists 300,000 to 400,000 clones, around 89% seen once, with under 6% in the top ten. Indicated treatment: about 20 received Ad26.COV2.S at low or high dose, single or two shots; about five received placebo; per-sample allocation not given. Day 63 following the first vaccine or placebo injection was when the samples were taken. The material sequenced was peripheral blood, taken in a trial of Ad26.COV2.S vaccine versus placebo. Receptors originate from a person between 18 and 65 years old who received the Ad26.COV2.S COVID-19 vaccine or a placebo.

This chain joins TRBV27 and TRBJ1-5; TRBD1 is a possible D gene (6 bases). The CDR3 has 13 amino acids. The V and J ends lost 6 bases and 6 bases respectively, with 12 bases between them. Germline values: CDR1 MNHEY, CDR2 SMNVEV (reference sequence). CDR3 amino acids: CASSIQGPQPQHF. CDR3 sequence (DNA): TGTGCCAGCAGCATACAGGGCCCTCAGCCCCAGCATTTT.

The V gene is TRBV20-1, the J gene TRBJ1-1, with unresolved D. Germline V lookup: CDR1 DFQATT, CDR2 SNEGSKA (reference sequence). The germline V and J ends were trimmed by 3 bases and 0 bases, with 5 bases remaining between them. The CDR3 totals 12 residues. The CDR3 DNA is TGCAGTGCTAGTCCAGTGAACACTGAAGCTTTCTTT. As protein: CSASPVNTEAFF.

This chain uses TRBV19 with TRBJ2-5; tentatively, D is TRBD1 (6 bases). V was clipped by 5 bases and J by 4 bases, with 14 bases between them. The CDR3 totals 14 residues. Germline CDR1 reads LNHDA; CDR2 reads SQIVND (reference sequence). The chain's CDR3 is CASSVGTFGETQYF. CDR3 coding DNA: TGTGCCAGTAGTGTGGGGACATTCGGAGAGACCCAGTACTTC. Full variable domain (rest looked up from reference TRBV19 and TRBJ2-5): DGGITQSPKYLFRKEGQNVTLSCEQNLNHDAMYWYRQDPGQGLRLIYYSQIVNDFQKGDIAEGYSVSREKKESFPLTVTSAQKNPTAFYLCASSVGTFGETQYFGPGTRLLVL.

V is TRBV7-9 and J is TRBJ1-2; D is unclear. Germline values: CDR1 SEHNR, CDR2 FQNEAQ (reference sequence). Trimming removed 1 base from V and 8 bases from J, with 8 bases in between. This CDR3 is built from 12 residues. CDR3 sequence: CASSLGGNGYTF. The CDR3 DNA reads as TGTGCCAGCAGCTTAGGTGGGAACGGCTACACCTTC.

The rearrangement links TRBV5-5 to TRBJ1-2, with D perhaps TRBD1 (5 bases). From germline, CDR1 is SGHKS and CDR2 YYEKEE (reference sequence). V was clipped by 4 bases and J by 2 bases, with 12 bases between them. This CDR3 is built from 14 residues. As DNA, the CDR3 is TGTGCCAGCAGCCGGGACGGACTCAACTATGGCTACACCTTC. Translated: CASSRDGLNYGYTF.

The V and J genes are TRBV15 and TRBJ1-5; weak D call: TRBD1 (5 bases). CDR3 length: 18 residues. V was pared by 0 bases and J by 1 base, with 16 bases between. Germline V gene lookup returns CDR1 LNHNV and CDR2 YYDKDF (reference sequence). The CDR3 coding sequence is TGTGCCACCAGCAGAGATTTACTTGGACACGGCAGCAATCAGCCCCAGCATTTT. Its translation: CATSRDLLGHGSNQPQHF.

This clone was recorded once. The chain joins TRBV4-1 to TRBJ1-1; no clear D. Trimming took off 0 bases at V and 6 bases at J, with 14 bases between the two ends. CDR1 and CDR2 (germline): MGHRA, YSYEKL. This CDR3 has 15 amino acids. CDR3 in amino acids: CASSQDPEGLAEAFF. In DNA form, the CDR3 reads TGCGCCAGCAGCCAAGATCCGGAGGGTCTGGCTGAAGCTTTCTTT.

This chain links TRBV28 with TRBJ1-3; TRBD1 matches at 9 bases. J lost 2 bases, V lost 5 bases, and 1 base had no gene match. The CDR3 has 14 residues. CDR1 and CDR2 from the germline V gene are MDHEN and SYDVKM. Here the CDR3 reads CASSDRGAGNTIYF. CDR3 bases: TGTGCCAGCAGTGACAGGGGGGCTGGAAACACCATATATTTT.

The chain links TRBV10-1 to TRBJ2-3, with TRBD2 as a possible D gene (6 bases). The V end was cut by 3 bases, the J end by 8 bases, with 15 bases between. The germline V gene encodes CDR1 WNHNN and CDR2 SYGVQD (reference sequence). CDR3 size: 14 residues. CDR3 sequence reads: CASSERQGAGTQYF. In DNA, the CDR3 is TGCGCCAGCAGTGAACGGCAGGGAGCGGGTACGCAGTATTTT.

V usage is TRBV7-8 and J usage is TRBJ1-5; the D gene is possibly TRBD1 (5 bases). This CDR3 is 15 amino acids long. V was trimmed by 0 bases and J by 7 bases, leaving 13 bases between them. Germline V gives CDR1 SGHVS, CDR2 FQNEAQ. CDR3 in DNA: TGTGCCAGCAGCTTAGCCAGGGATGTAGGACAGCCCCAGCATTTT. This codes for CASSLARDVGQPQHF.

The chain is built from TRBV27 and TRBJ2-5; the D gene is possibly TRBD2 (5 bases). Germline CDR1 reads MNHEY; CDR2 reads SMNVEV (reference sequence). V lost 5 bases and J 4 bases, leaving 17 bases between the germline ends. The CDR3 contains 15 residues. DNA of the CDR3: TGTGCCAGCAGTCCCCTCGGGGTTAGGGCAGAGACCCAGTACTTC. Translation gives CASSPLGVRAETQYF.

V and J are TRBV5-1 and TRBJ2-1; TRBD1 matches at 9 bases. V gave up 5 bases and J gave up 8 bases; unmatched junction bases: 11. The germline V gene encodes CDR1 SGHRS and CDR2 YFSETQ. The CDR3 is 15 amino acids. Here the CDR3 DNA reads TGCGCCAGCAGTCCCGGGACAGGGCTAGTCCATGAGCAGTTCTTC. It encodes CASSPGTGLVHEQFF.

The chain has TRBV28 and TRBJ2-7, with D uncertain. Germline CDR1 and CDR2: MDHEN and SYDVKM. CDR3 length equals 12 residues. V lost 6 bases and J lost 2, with 8 bases in between. The CDR3 is CASSPRTYEQYF. CDR3 nucleotides: TGTGCCAGCAGCCCGAGGACCTACGAGCAGTACTTC.

The rearrangement uses TRBV25-1 and TRBJ2-1; D may be TRBD1 or TRBD2 (5 bases each). Deletions cut 6 bases from V and 13 bases from J, with 16 bases between. CDR3 length: 12 amino acids. The germline CDR1 and CDR2 sequences are MGHDK and SYGVNS. The CDR3 spells CASRMGSRGQFF. The CDR3 bases are TGTGCCAGCAGGATGGGATCGAGGGGCCAGTTCTTC.

CDR3: CASRVGTGIRATNEKLFF. The CDR3 region has the DNA TGCGCCAGCAGGGTGGGTACGGGGATCCGTGCAACTAATGAAAAACTGTTTTTT. V is TRBV5-1 and J is TRBJ1-4; D gene unclear. CDR3 length: 18 amino acids. Germline V gives CDR1 SGHRS, CDR2 YFSETQ. V lost 5 bases to trimming and J lost 0 bases, with 20 bases between them. Supplemented by reference TRBV5-1 and TRBJ1-4, the full variable domain reads KAGVTQTPRYLIKTRGQQVTLSCSPISGHRSVSWYQQTPGQGLQFLFEYFSETQRNKGNFPGRFSGRQFSNSRSEMNVSTLELGDSALYLCASRVGTGIRATNEKLFFGSGTQLSVL.

The CDR3 DNA is TGTGCCAGCAGTCCCTTCGGGGGGGGACTGTACGAGCAGTACTTC. Translation: CASSPFGGGLYEQYF. The chain recombines TRBV6-5 with TRBJ2-7, with TRBD2 matching 8 bases. The CDR3 runs to 15 residues. Germline values: CDR1 MNHEY, CDR2 SVGAGI. V gave up 5 bases and J gave up 4 bases; unmatched junction bases: 10.

A few counts support this clone. This sequence joins TRBV19 and TRBJ2-7; TRBD1 might be the D (6 bases). The CDR3 sequence is 15 residues long. Germline lookup yields CDR1 LNHDA and CDR2 SQIVND (reference sequence). The ends were cut back, 1 base at V and 0 bases at J, with 10 bases in the middle. The CDR3 sequence is CASSIAGTHSYEQYF. The DNA for the CDR3 is TGTGCCAGTAGTATAGCTGGGACACACTCCTACGAGCAGTACTTC.

This sequence joins TRBV5-5 and TRBJ2-7; the D is unclear. This CDR3 is 14 amino acids long. Germline CDR1 SGHKS, CDR2 YYEKEE (reference sequence). With 7 bases removed from V and 0 bases from J, the gap between germline ends came to 14 bases. This CDR3 is CASAVGGNSYEQYF. The CDR3 DNA reads TGTGCCAGCGCGGTTGGCGGAAACTCCTACGAGCAGTACTTC. Looking up the rest from reference TRBV5-5 and TRBJ2-7 gives the full variable domain: DAGVTQSPTHLIKTRGQQVTLRCSPISGHKSVSWYQQVLGQGPQFIFQYYEKEERGRGNFPDRFSARQFPNYSSELNVNALLLGDSALYLCASAVGGNSYEQYFGPGTRLTVT.

V gene TRBV6-4 combines with J gene TRBJ1-3; perhaps TRBD1 as D (6 bases). This CDR3 has 15 amino acids. V gave up 5 bases and J gave up 0 bases, with 11 bases separating them. The germline V gene has CDR1 MRHNA and CDR2 SNTAGT. CDR3 region: CASSSVDSSGNTIYF. The CDR3 bases are TGTGCCAGCAGTTCAGTGGACAGCTCTGGAAACACCATATATTTT.

On this clone: Other DNA variants within this sample encode the same CDR3. V usage is TRBV19 and J usage is TRBJ1-5; D uncertain. Germline V gene data show CDR1 as LNHDA and CDR2 as SQIVND (reference sequence). Trimming left V 2 bases short and J 0 bases short, with 11 bases between. There are 16 residues in the CDR3. The CDR3 DNA reads as TGTGCCAGTAGTATAAGAGAGGGTTATAGCAATCAGCCCCAGCATTTT. It yields the protein CASSIREGYSNQPQHF.

The chain is built from TRBV19 and TRBJ2-4; D unresolved. The CDR3 loop spans 16 amino acids. In germline, CDR1 is LNHDA, CDR2 SQIVND (reference sequence). V was pared by 5 bases and J by 0 bases, with 14 bases between. This chain's CDR3 is CASSPGRILAKNIQYF. Written as DNA, the CDR3 is TGTGCCAGTAGTCCGGGCCGGATACTAGCCAAAAACATTCAGTACTTC. Combining the CDR3 with reference TRBV19 and TRBJ2-4 gives the whole variable domain DGGITQSPKYLFRKEGQNVTLSCEQNLNHDAMYWYRQDPGQGLRLIYYSQIVNDFQKGDIAEGYSVSREKKESFPLTVTSAQKNPTAFYLCASSPGRILAKNIQYFGAGTRLSVL.

The V and J genes are TRBV15 and TRBJ2-7; the D gene is possibly TRBD1 (6 bases). Germline CDR1 is LNHNV and CDR2 is YYDKDF (reference sequence). Trimming pared 0 bases from V and 0 bases from J, leaving 18 bases between. CDR3 length: 18 amino acids. DNA of the CDR3: TGTGCCACCAGCAGAGATAGACACAGGGTGGGCCTCTCCTACGAGCAGTACTTC. Translation: CATSRDRHRVGLSYEQYF.

The V gene is TRBV29-1, the J gene TRBJ1-1; no firm D call. Germline values: CDR1 SQVTM, CDR2 ANQGSEA. The ends were cut back, 4 bases at V and 2 bases at J, with 8 bases in the middle. This CDR3 contains 12 residues. DNA for the CDR3: TGCAGCGTTGTCGAGCGAAACACTGAAGCTTTCTTT. This gives the protein CSVVERNTEAFF.

The genes are TRBV10-3 and TRBJ1-2, with 7 bases lining up with TRBD1. Trimming took 10 bases from V and 3 from J; bases not matched to a gene: 8. This CDR3 is 13 amino acids long. Per germline, CDR1 ENHRY and CDR2 SYGVKD. The CDR3 here is CATEGGGDYGYTF. DNA of the CDR3: TGTGCCACCGAGGGAGGGGGCGACTATGGCTACACCTTC.

V is TRBV2 and J is TRBJ1-1; 7 nucleotides line up with TRBD1. The junction had 8 bases not matched to a gene; V was cut back by 6 bases and J by 4 bases. Germline CDR1 is SNHLY and CDR2 is FYNNEI. The CDR3 extends over 14 amino acids. CDR3 sequence (DNA): TGTGCCAGCAGCGTCGACAGGGAAGGCACTGAAGCTTTCTTT. Translating gives CASSVDREGTEAFF.

The J gene is TRBJ2-7, the V gene TRBV19; D is unresolved. The CDR3 consists of 13 residues. V shed 2 bases and J shed 3 bases, with 8 bases lying between them. Germline CDR1 LNHDA, CDR2 SQIVND (reference sequence). The CDR3 region has the DNA TGTGCCAGTAGTATATCGGTCGACTACGAGCAGTACTTC. Its protein is CASSISVDYEQYF.

The chain is built from TRBV6-1 and TRBJ2-7; TRBD2 might be the D (6 bases). The CDR3 extends over 17 amino acids. Trimming took off 0 bases at V and 0 bases at J, with 15 bases between the two ends. Germline V gene data show CDR1 as MNHNS and CDR2 as SASEGT. CDR3 in amino acids: CASSEARGTASSYEQYF. The CDR3 bases are TGTGCCAGCAGTGAAGCGCGAGGGACTGCAAGCTCCTACGAGCAGTACTTC.

The chain recombines TRBV7-9 with TRBJ2-2, with D perhaps assigned TRBD1 or TRBD2 (5 bases each). Germline V lookup: CDR1 SEHNR, CDR2 FQNEAQ (reference sequence). The CDR3 extends over 19 amino acids. Trimming removed 3 bases at V and 1 base at J, with 21 bases between. The CDR3, as DNA: TGTGCCAGCAGCTTTGTTGCGGGCTCCGGCAGGGAGAACACCGGGGAGCTGTTTTTT. Encoded protein: CASSFVAGSGRENTGELFF.